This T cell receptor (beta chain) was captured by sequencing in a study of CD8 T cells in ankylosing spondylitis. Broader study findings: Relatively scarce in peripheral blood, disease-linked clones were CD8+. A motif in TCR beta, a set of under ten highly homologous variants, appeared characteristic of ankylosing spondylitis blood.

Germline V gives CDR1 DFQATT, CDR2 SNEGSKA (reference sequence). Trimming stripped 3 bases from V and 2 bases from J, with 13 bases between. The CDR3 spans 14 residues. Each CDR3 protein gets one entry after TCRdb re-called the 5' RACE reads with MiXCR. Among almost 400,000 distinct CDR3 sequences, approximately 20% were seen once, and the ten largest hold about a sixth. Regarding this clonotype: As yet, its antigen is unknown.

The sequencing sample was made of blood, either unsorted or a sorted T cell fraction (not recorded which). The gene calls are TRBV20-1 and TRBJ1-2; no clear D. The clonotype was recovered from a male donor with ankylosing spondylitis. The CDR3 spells CSASERLRNYGYTF. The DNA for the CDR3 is TGCAGTGCTAGCGAGCGACTCCGGAACTATGGCTACACCTTC.